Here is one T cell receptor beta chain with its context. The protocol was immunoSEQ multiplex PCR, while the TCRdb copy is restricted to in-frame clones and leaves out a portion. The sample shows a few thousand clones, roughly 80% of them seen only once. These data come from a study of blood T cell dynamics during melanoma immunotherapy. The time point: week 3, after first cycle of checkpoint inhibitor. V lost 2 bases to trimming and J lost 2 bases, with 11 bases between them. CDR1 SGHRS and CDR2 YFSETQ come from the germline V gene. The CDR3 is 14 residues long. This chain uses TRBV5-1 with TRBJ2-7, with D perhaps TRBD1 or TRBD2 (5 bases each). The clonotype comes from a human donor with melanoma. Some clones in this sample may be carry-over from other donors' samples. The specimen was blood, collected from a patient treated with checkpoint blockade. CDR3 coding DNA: TGCGCCAGCAGCTTTGGGACGGTGCCCTACGAGCAGTACTTC. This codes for CASSFGTVPYEQYF.